Sequencing of this TCR beta chain was carried out in a study of cytomegalovirus exposure and HLA in healthy donors. Study-wide results and limits: Whilst most TCR sequences proved rare, a subset of public TCRs occurred across many donors.

PCR used 60 Vbeta primers and 13 Jbeta primers. Repertoires were generated with immunoSEQ multiplex PCR, while TCRdb's copy carries only in-frame clones and drops some. Of about 77,000 clones listed, 78% are singletons. V shed 4 bases and J shed 0 bases, with 19 bases lying between them. The CDR3 totals 18 residues. The germline V gene encodes CDR1 LNHNV and CDR2 YYDKDF (reference sequence). Comment on this clone: Its target is not known.

The chain recombines TRBV15 with TRBJ1-5, with D possibly TRBD1 on 6 matching bases. Sequences were obtained from PBMCs. The sequence was collected from a man in his forties in good health and CMV-seronegative. The CDR3 nucleotides read TGTGCCACCAGCAAATTAGGACAGTCCTTGTATAGCAATCAGCCCCAGCATTTT. Its translation: CATSKLGQSLYSNQPQHF.